This TCR beta chain was identified during a study of OX40 agonist ivuxolimab in advanced cancers. Notes on the research overall: Ivuxolimab was an agonistic, fully human IgG2 monoclonal antibody directed against OX40 (CD134), a costimulatory receptor. The paper covers the monotherapy dose-escalation part of the phase I ivuxolimab trial, which included N of about 56 patients. Intravenous ivuxolimab was administered to patients every 2 weeks at six dose levels: 0.01, 0.1, 0.3, 1.5, 3 and 10 mg/kg. Partial responses were achieved by three dose-escalation patients, of whom one had hepatocellular carcinoma and two had cutaneous melanoma. Of the approximately 50 patients in dose escalation, 19 had hepatocellular carcinoma, roughly 15 had melanoma, 9 had renal cell carcinoma and 9 had head and neck cancer. In the dose-escalation cohort, roughly 80% of patients were male, and the mean age was approximately 60 years, with a range of 23 to 79. Patients were allowed to have had prior anti-PD-1, anti-PD-L1 or anti-CTLA-4 therapy, and less than 45% of the dose-escalation patients had previously received checkpoint inhibitors. The purpose of peripheral TCRbeta sequencing was to test whether ivuxolimab changed TCR sequence diversity and led to clonal T-cell expansion.

General findings and caveats noted by the study authors: The antigen specificity of the peripheral T cells that underwent clonal expansion was not determined. After ivuxolimab, expanded clones were on average more numerous among CD8+ T cells than among CD4+ T cells. Clonal expansion of both CD4+ and CD8+ blood T cells was observed from baseline to week 6 at doses 0.1 to 3.0 mg/kg. Low levels of normalized T-cell clonal expansion were also seen in some patients who did not respond. In the 0.1-3.0 mg/kg groups, partial responders had among the lowest normalized peripheral clonal expansion, particularly in CD8+ T cells.

V is clipped by 0 bases and J by 6 bases, and the sequence between their germline boundaries is 10 bases long. The CDR3 has 13 amino acids, counting the end cysteine and phenylalanine. Just CDR3 DNA is preserved here, 39 bases in frame from base 1. CDR1 and CDR2 are drawn from the germline V gene: SGDLS, YYNGEE. Worth noting for this clone: Its antigen is not yet known. Per-base quality was not reported, and no clone a single base away is much larger than it.

To sequence the TCRbeta CDR3 region, genomic DNA was isolated from the sorted cells. The immunoSEQ Assay was used for sequencing of TCRbeta CDR3 regions. TCRdb took this table from immuneACCESS and kept in-frame rearrangements with V and J called. Such tables lack part of the clones; where checked against another copy, unresolved V genes explain under half of the gap, and the rest is unexplained. This sample gives some 25,000 clones in total; 80% to 90% of them show up just once. Of the sample, approximately 16% is held by the ten largest clones. Patients with autoimmune disease history or receiving systemic immunosuppression were excluded from the trial. Peripheral blood for TCR sequencing was collected from all dose cohorts at baseline, on cycle 4 day 1, and on cycle 7 day 1. Samples were obtained from an open-label, multicenter, first-in-human phase I dose-escalation trial of ivuxolimab. Adults with locally advanced or metastatic melanoma, renal cell carcinoma, hepatocellular carcinoma or head and neck squamous cell carcinoma were enrolled in the trial. Before TCR sequencing, CD4+ and CD8+ T cells were separately sorted from peripheral blood.

The clonotype comes from an adult with an advanced solid tumor such as melanoma, head and neck, liver or kidney cancer. Here the sequenced sample was CD4+ or CD8+ T cells sorted from blood, taken in a trial of the OX40 agonist ivuxolimab. The rearrangement joined TRBV9 to TRBJ2-7; no D gene is confidently identified. The bases are TGTGCCAGCAGCGTAGTGGACGGCCGCGAGCAGTACTTC. It encodes CASSVVDGREQYF. The reference TRBV9 and TRBJ2-7 proteins fill in what lies around the CDR3, so the full variable domain reads DSGVTQTPKHLITATGQRVTLRCSPRSGDLSVYWYQQSLDQGLQFLIQYYNGEERAKGNILERFSAQQFPDLHSELNLSSLELGDSALYFCASSVVDGREQYFGPGTRLTVT.